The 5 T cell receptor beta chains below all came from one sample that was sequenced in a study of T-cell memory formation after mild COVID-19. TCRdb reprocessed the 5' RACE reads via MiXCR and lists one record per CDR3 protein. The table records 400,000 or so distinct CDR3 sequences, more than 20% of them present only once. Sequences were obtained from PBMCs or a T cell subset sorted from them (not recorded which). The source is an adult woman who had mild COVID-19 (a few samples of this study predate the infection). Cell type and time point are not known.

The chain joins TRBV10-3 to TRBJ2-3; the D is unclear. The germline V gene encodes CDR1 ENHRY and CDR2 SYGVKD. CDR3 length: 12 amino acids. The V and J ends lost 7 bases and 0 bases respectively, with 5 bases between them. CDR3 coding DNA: TGTGCCATCATGGGAAGCACAGATACGCAGTATTTT. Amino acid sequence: CAIMGSTDTQYF.

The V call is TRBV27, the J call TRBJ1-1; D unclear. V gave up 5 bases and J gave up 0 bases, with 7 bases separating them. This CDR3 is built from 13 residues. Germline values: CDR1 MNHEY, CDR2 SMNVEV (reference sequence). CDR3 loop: CASSTYMNTEAFF. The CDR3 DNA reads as TGTGCCAGCAGTACCTACATGAACACTGAAGCTTTCTTT.

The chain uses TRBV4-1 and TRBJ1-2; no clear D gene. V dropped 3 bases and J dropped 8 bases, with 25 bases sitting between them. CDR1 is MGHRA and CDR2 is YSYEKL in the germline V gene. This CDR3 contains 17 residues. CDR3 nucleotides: TGCGCCAGCAGCCATTGGGGAAGGGATTCTTCGTTCAGGGGCTACACCTTC. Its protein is CASSHWGRDSSFRGYTF.

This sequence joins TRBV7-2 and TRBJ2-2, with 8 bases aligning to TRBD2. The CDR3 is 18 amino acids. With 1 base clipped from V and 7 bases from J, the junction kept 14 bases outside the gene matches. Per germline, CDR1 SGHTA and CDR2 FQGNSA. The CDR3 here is CASSLGPGSGSRLGELFF. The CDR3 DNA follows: TGTGCCAGCAGCTTAGGGCCGGGGAGCGGGAGTAGGCTCGGGGAGCTGTTTTTT.

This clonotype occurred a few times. CDR3 amino acids: CASSLWSLAKNIQYF. CDR3 nucleotide sequence: TGTGCCAGCAGTTTATGGTCCCTAGCCAAAAACATTCAGTACTTC. This rearrangement joins TRBV28 to TRBJ2-4; no clear D gene. Germline V lookup: CDR1 MDHEN, CDR2 SYDVKM. V was clipped by 0 bases and J by 0 bases, with 6 bases between them. This CDR3 has 15 amino acids. Supplemented by reference TRBV28 and TRBJ2-4, the full variable domain reads DVKVTQSSRYLVKRTGEKVFLECVQDMDHENMFWYRQDPGLGLRLIYFSYDVKMKEKGDIPEGYSVSREKKERFSLILESASTNQTSMYLCASSLWSLAKNIQYFGAGTRLSVL.